The 29 T cell receptor beta chains given below trace back to one sample, sequenced in a study of shared clonotypes between healthy human individuals (dated by TCRdb to about 2020). The library was obtained by the immunoSEQ multiplex PCR assay. In TCRdb, the immuneACCESS table is reduced to in-frame sequences with V and J assigned. These tables do not hold every clone; where another copy was compared, an unresolved V gene accounts for under half, and the others remain unexplained. This sample is represented by approximately 1,000,000 clones; approximately 80% of them were singletons. The ten top clones hold roughly 0.82% of the sample. The sequenced sample consisted of memory CD4+ T cells from PBMCs. This specimen's cell subset or site label, per the study, means: CD45RA-negative fraction. These receptors all come from a young man in good health. Some clones in this sample may be carry-over from other donors' samples.

The chain combines TRBV30 with TRBJ1-2; TRBD1 matches at 7 bases. The CDR3 runs to 14 residues. Germline CDR1 GTSNPN, CDR2 SVGIG (reference sequence). V dropped 2 bases and J dropped 7; count of bases not matched to a gene: 10. CDR3 nucleotides: TGTGCCTGGAGTTACCCCGACAGGGAAAGTGGCTACACCTTC. This encodes CAWSYPDRESGYTF.

Only a few counts were recorded for this clone. V usage is TRBV18 and J usage is TRBJ2-1; D possibly corresponds to TRBD1 (5 bases). Trimming pared 1 base from V and 8 bases from J, leaving 9 bases between. CDR1 and CDR2 (germline): KGHSH, LQKENI. CDR3 length: 13 amino acids. The CDR3 coding sequence is TGTGCCAGCTCACCACTCCAGGGCGATGAGCAGTTCTTC. Protein sequence: CASSPLQGDEQFF. The full variable domain, completed using reference TRBV18 and TRBJ2-1, is NAGVMQNPRHLVRRRGQEARLRCSPMKGHSHVYWYRQLPEEGLKFMVYLQKENIIDESGMPKERFSAEFPKEGPSILRIQQVVRGDSAAYFCASSPLQGDEQFFGPGTRLTVL.

The table lists this clone with a few counts. The chain carries TRBV4-3 and TRBJ2-5, with D perhaps matching TRBD2 (5 bases). The V gene's germline CDR1 is LGHNA and CDR2 YSLEER. Trimming removed 0 bases from V and 8 bases from J, with 13 bases in between. This CDR3 has 14 residues. CDR3 bases: TGCGCCAGCAGCCAAGATTTGGCGGAGGCAACCCAGTACTTC. As protein: CASSQDLAEATQYF.

This chain joins TRBV28 and TRBJ1-2; D remains unclear. The CDR3 sequence is 11 residues long. Germline V CDR1 and CDR2: MDHEN, SYDVKM. V was shortened by 4 bases and J by 8 bases, with 8 bases between the two germline ends. The CDR3 DNA is TGTGCCAGCAGTTCGCACGTGGGCTACACCTTC. Its protein product is CASSSHVGYTF.

The J gene is TRBJ2-1, the V gene TRBV28, with a possible D match to TRBD1 (6 bases). The CDR3 consists of 15 residues. V was shortened by 5 bases and J by 7 bases, with 18 bases between the two germline ends. Germline loops: CDR1 MDHEN, CDR2 SYDVKM. CDR3 nucleotide sequence: TGTGCCAGCAGTCTCCGGGACACCCCGGGGAATGAGCAGTTCTTC. Protein sequence: CASSLRDTPGNEQFF.

The gene calls are TRBV7-9 and TRBJ1-2, with 8 bases fitting TRBD1. Germline values: CDR1 SEHNR, CDR2 FQNEAQ (reference sequence). CDR3 size: 13 residues. J was trimmed by 5 bases and V by 7 bases; bases with no gene match: 6. The CDR3 DNA reads TGTGCCAGCAAAGGGGACAGGAGATATGGCTACACCTTC. As protein: CASKGDRRYGYTF.

The chain recombines TRBV7-2 with TRBJ1-2; D uncertain. The V end lost 5 bases, the J end lost 3 bases, and 10 bases lay between the germline ends. The CDR3 extends over 13 amino acids. Germline V lookup: CDR1 SGHTA, CDR2 FQGNSA. CDR3 DNA: TGTGCCAGCAGCCCCGGCGGTTACTATGGCTACACCTTC. It translates to CASSPGGYYGYTF. The full variable domain, completed using reference TRBV7-2 and TRBJ1-2, is GAGVSQSPSNKVTEKGKDVELRCDPISGHTALYWYRQSLGQGLEFLIYFQGNSAPDKSGLPSDRFSAERTGGSVSTLTIQRTQQEDSAVYLCASSPGGYYGYTFGSGTRLTVV.

Comment on this clone: The sample carries other DNA sequences with the same CDR3. V usage is TRBV28 and J usage is TRBJ2-2; D uncertain. This CDR3 has 13 amino acids. V lost 6 bases and J lost 2, with 7 bases in between. Germline CDR1 is MDHEN and CDR2 is SYDVKM. CDR3 coding DNA: TGTGCCAGCAGCCTTCTAAACACCGGGGAGCTGTTTTTT. Translating gives CASSLLNTGELFF.

The chain recombines TRBV19 with TRBJ1-1, with a possible D match to TRBD1 (5 bases). The germline V gene encodes CDR1 LNHDA and CDR2 SQIVND (reference sequence). CDR3 length: 15 residues. Between the trimmed V and J ends, which lost 3 bases and 6 bases, there was a span of 17 bases. Here the CDR3 reads CASSMGSGRTAEAFF. The CDR3 bases are TGTGCCAGTAGTATGGGTTCAGGGAGGACGGCTGAAGCTTTCTTT.

The chain links TRBV19 to TRBJ2-5; tentative D call: TRBD2 (5 bases). Germline assignment: CDR1 LNHDA and CDR2 SQIVND (reference sequence). This CDR3 has 16 amino acids. The V and J ends lost 3 bases and 2 bases respectively, with 16 bases between them. The CDR3 coding sequence is TGTGCCAGTAGTATTTTTCCCGGGAAACAGCAAGAGACCCAGTACTTC. Protein sequence: CASSIFPGKQQETQYF.

The chain couples TRBV29-1 to TRBJ2-5; D call uncertain. CDR3 length: 14 amino acids. CDR1 SQVTM and CDR2 ANQGSEA come from the germline V gene. Trimming stripped 1 base from V and 1 base from J, with 10 bases between. CDR3 nucleotides: TGCAGCGTTGAAGGGCGGACGTTCCAAGAGACCCAGTACTTC. It codes for CSVEGRTFQETQYF.

J is TRBJ2-1 and V is TRBV11-2, with 15 bases matching TRBD2. The CDR3 contains 17 residues. V shed 1 base, J shed 6 bases, and the junction held 4 bases outside the gene matches. Germline CDR1 is SGHAT and CDR2 is FQNNGV. CDR3 amino acids: CASSLGTSGRALNEQFF. The CDR3 DNA reads TGTGCCAGCAGCTTAGGGACTAGCGGGAGGGCCCTCAATGAGCAGTTCTTC.

This clone was found a few times. The V and J genes are TRBV5-4 and TRBJ1-5; D not resolved. Deletions cut 2 bases from V and 3 bases from J, with 15 bases between. The germline gives CDR1 SGHNT, CDR2 YYREEE (reference sequence). There are 16 residues in the CDR3. CDR3 amino acids: CASSFGGQIDNQPQHF. CDR3 sequence (DNA): TGTGCCAGCAGCTTTGGAGGGCAGATAGACAATCAGCCCCAGCATTTT. The whole variable domain, filled in from reference TRBV5-4 and TRBJ1-5, reads ETGVTQSPTHLIKTRGQQVTLRCSSQSGHNTVSWYQQALGQGPQFIFQYYREEENGRGNFPPRFSGLQFPNYSSELNVNALELDDSALYLCASSFGGQIDNQPQHFGDGTRLSIL.

V usage is TRBV28 and J usage is TRBJ2-7; tentative D call: TRBD1 (6 bases). The length of the CDR3 is 17 residues. Germline CDR1 reads MDHEN; CDR2 reads SYDVKM. The ends were cut back, 7 bases at V and 2 bases at J, with 24 bases in the middle. CDR3 nucleotides: TGTGCCAGCACCGGGACATTCGGTTTAGGGACCACCTACGAGCAGTACTTC. It specifies CASTGTFGLGTTYEQYF.

The genes are TRBV7-3 and TRBJ2-1; TRBD2 matches at 7 bases. CDR3 length: 15 residues. V lost 2 bases and J lost 3; bases outside the gene matches: 4. Per germline, CDR1 SGHTA and CDR2 FQGTGA. CDR3 protein: CASSLDGRHYNEQFF. The CDR3 DNA sequence: TGTGCCAGCAGCTTAGACGGGAGGCACTACAATGAGCAGTTCTTC.

The chain has TRBV25-1 and TRBJ2-3, with D perhaps given as TRBD1 or TRBD2 (7 bases each). The CDR3 sequence is 16 residues long. Trimming cost V 5 bases and J 0 bases, with 15 bases left between them. CDR1 is MGHDK, CDR2 SYGVNS, per germline. For the CDR3, the DNA is TGTGCCAGCAGTACCAGGGGGGGGTCTAGCACAGATACGCAGTATTTT. Protein product: CASSTRGGSSTDTQYF.

The V call is TRBV5-1, the J call TRBJ2-1; unclear D gene. Between the trimmed V and J ends, which lost 2 bases and 4 bases, there was a span of 1 base. This CDR3 has 11 amino acids. The germline CDR1 and CDR2 sequences are SGHRS and YFSETQ. Here the CDR3 DNA reads TGCGCCAGCAGCTTATACAATGAGCAGTTCTTC. Its protein product is CASSLYNEQFF.

This chain links TRBV7-8 with TRBJ2-5; 8 bases are a match to TRBD1. The CDR3 loop spans 15 amino acids. The J segment lost 4 bases and the V segment lost 6 bases, leaving 10 bases of the junction unmatched. Looked up from germline, CDR1 is SGHVS and CDR2 is FQNEAQ. The CDR3 DNA follows: TGTGCCAGCAGAGACCCCAGGGGGCGCGGAGAGACCCAGTACTTC. Translating gives CASRDPRGRGETQYF.

V is TRBV29-1 and J is TRBJ2-7, with D perhaps TRBD1 or TRBD2 (5 bases each). V was cut by 6 bases and J by 7 bases, with 13 bases left in between. The CDR3 runs to 11 residues. Germline V gene lookup returns CDR1 SQVTM and CDR2 ANQGSEA. The DNA for the CDR3 is TGCAGCGTCCTGAGGGGCCCAGAGCAGTACTTC. The encoded protein is CSVLRGPEQYF.

V usage is TRBV5-4 and J usage is TRBJ2-6, with D perhaps being TRBD1 or TRBD2 (5 bases each). Germline CDR1 reads SGHNT; CDR2 reads YYREEE (reference sequence). V lost 0 bases to trimming and J lost 0 bases, with 10 bases between them. The CDR3 length is 17 residues. The CDR3 DNA is TGTGCCAGCAGCTTGGGGGGACCGAACTCTGGGGCCAACGTCCTGACTTTC. Amino acids: CASSLGGPNSGANVLTF.

The chain is built from TRBV11-2 and TRBJ2-7; 11 nucleotides match TRBD2. From germline, CDR1 is SGHAT and CDR2 FQNNGV. CDR3 length equals 20 residues. V lost 0 bases and J lost 0; bases outside the gene matches: 13. CDR3 loop: CASSLDGARGLAGNSYEQYF. CDR3 coding DNA: TGTGCCAGCAGCTTAGATGGGGCACGCGGACTAGCGGGCAACTCCTACGAGCAGTACTTC.

Written as DNA, the CDR3 is TGTGCCAGCAGTTCCCGGGGAGCCGAGGGGGTGCAATACTTC. The encoded protein is CASSSRGAEGVQYF. The chain has TRBV6-5 and TRBJ2-7; D possibly corresponds to TRBD1 (6 bases). In germline, CDR1 is MNHEY, CDR2 SVGAGI. V was trimmed by 4 bases and J by 13 bases, leaving 23 bases between them. The CDR3 loop spans 14 amino acids.

Comment on this clone: The same CDR3 can be traced to other DNA sequences in this sample. The chain recombines TRBV5-1 with TRBJ1-4; 8 bases match TRBD1. J gave up 7 bases and V 4 bases, and 9 bases lay outside the gene matches. The CDR3 spans 15 residues. Per the germline V gene, CDR1 is SGHRS and CDR2 is YFSETQ. In DNA, the CDR3 is TGCGCCAGCAGCGTTTCCGGGACAGGCGGTGAAAAACTGTTTTTT. Amino acids: CASSVSGTGGEKLFF.

The chain recombines TRBV20-1 with TRBJ2-1, with D possibly TRBD2 on 5 matching bases. Per germline, CDR1 DFQATT and CDR2 SNEGSKA (reference sequence). This CDR3 is 11 amino acids long. With 6 bases removed from V and 16 bases from J, the gap between germline ends came to 19 bases. The CDR3 nucleotides read TGCAGTGCAATTATAGAGGGTCGTTCCTTCTTC. This translates into CSAIIEGRSFF.

The chain has TRBV7-9 and TRBJ2-2, with 7 positions matching TRBD1. Germline V gene data show CDR1 as SEHNR and CDR2 as FQNEAQ (reference sequence). Unmatched junction bases numbered 13, after V lost 1 base and J lost 8 bases. CDR3 length equals 17 residues. As DNA, the CDR3 is TGTGCCAGCAGCTTAGAAAACCGGGACAGCATCTTAGGGGAGCTGTTTTTT. Translating it yields CASSLENRDSILGELFF.

J is TRBJ2-4 and V is TRBV19; the D gene is possibly TRBD2 (6 bases). The CDR3 is 15 residues long. Trimming removed 4 bases from V and 7 bases from J, with 17 bases in between. Germline CDR1 and CDR2: LNHDA and SQIVND (reference sequence). DNA of the CDR3: TGTGCCAGTAGTACCCGGGCTACGACTAGTAACATTCAGTACTTC. It specifies CASSTRATTSNIQYF.

As regards this clone: A much larger clone is a single base away; this may be a read error. The rearrangement links TRBV7-3 to TRBJ2-5; 11 bases align to TRBD1. The CDR3 runs to 15 residues. Germline CDR1 SGHTA, CDR2 FQGTGA. After removal of 3 bases from V and 4 bases from J, the junction contained 4 bases not matched to a gene. DNA for the CDR3: TGTGCCAGCAGCTTTGCCGGGACAGGGGGAGAGACCCAGTACTTC. Protein sequence: CASSFAGTGGETQYF.

The rearrangement links TRBV5-1 to TRBJ2-1; D gene uncertain. The V gene's germline CDR1 is SGHRS and CDR2 YFSETQ. The CDR3 runs 15 residues. V lost 1 base to trimming and J lost 6 bases, with 14 bases between them. The CDR3 DNA reads TGCGCCAGCAGCTTGATCAGGAGTGGAAGCAATGAGCAGTTCTTC. Translating it yields CASSLIRSGSNEQFF.

The chain employs TRBV19 and TRBJ1-4, with unresolved D. The CDR3 is made up of 15 amino acids. Germline V gene lookup returns CDR1 LNHDA and CDR2 SQIVND (reference sequence). Trimming shortened V by 4 bases and J by 4 bases, and 13 bases separated the two germline ends. CDR3 sequence (DNA): TGTGCCAGTAGTACCGTGTTGGGGTTTAATGAAAAACTGTTTTTT. Translation gives CASSTVLGFNEKLFF.